The 14 T cell receptor beta chains given below trace back to one sample, sequenced in a study of cytomegalovirus exposure and HLA in healthy donors. The table came from immunoSEQ multiplex PCR; TCRdb's copy has only in-frame clones and leaves some out. The data contain fewer than 300,000 clones, 88% of them singletons. Sequences were obtained from PBMCs. These receptors all come from a woman aged 18 to 35 in good health and CMV-seronegative.

The chain carries TRBV19 and TRBJ1-2; 7 bases are shared with TRBD1. Trimming took 7 bases from V and 4 from J; bases not matched to a gene: 6. The CDR3 contains 13 residues. The germline gives CDR1 LNHDA, CDR2 SQIVND (reference sequence). CDR3 nucleotide sequence: TGTGCCAGTATTGGTACAGGGGTCTATGGCTACACCTTC. Residues: CASIGTGVYGYTF.

The V gene is TRBV5-6, the J gene TRBJ2-3; 8 bases line up with TRBD1. This CDR3 contains 16 residues. The germline V gene has CDR1 SGHDT and CDR2 YYEEEE. V gave up 0 bases and J gave up 2 bases; unmatched junction bases: 5. This chain's CDR3 is CASSLGRGLSTDTQYF. The CDR3 coding sequence is TGTGCCAGCAGCTTGGGCAGGGGGCTCTCCACAGATACGCAGTATTTT.

V and J are TRBV6-5 and TRBJ2-2; D gene ambiguous. With 6 bases removed from V and 4 bases from J, the gap between germline ends came to 9 bases. The germline V gene encodes CDR1 MNHEY and CDR2 SVGAGI. CDR3 length equals 13 residues. Written as DNA, the CDR3 is TGTGCCAGCAGGCTGCTAAGCACCGGGGAGCTGTTTTTT. It yields the protein CASRLLSTGELFF.

This sequence joins TRBV30 and TRBJ1-4; TRBD1 is a possible D gene (5 bases). The germline CDR1 and CDR2 sequences are GTSNPN and SVGIG (reference sequence). The CDR3 has 14 residues. The germline V and J ends were trimmed by 3 bases and 3 bases, with 11 bases remaining between them. CDR3 residues: CAWRWSGPNEKLFF. Here the CDR3 DNA reads TGTGCCTGGAGGTGGTCAGGGCCTAATGAAAAACTGTTTTTT.

The J gene is TRBJ2-5, the V gene TRBV27; possibly TRBD2 for D (6 bases). Trimming cost V 6 bases and J 2 bases, with 13 bases left between them. Germline loops: CDR1 MNHEY, CDR2 SMNVEV (reference sequence). The CDR3 is 14 amino acids. The CDR3 loop reads CASSLRSGQETQYF. The CDR3 region has the DNA TGTGCCAGCAGCTTACGTAGCGGACAAGAGACCCAGTACTTC.

This chain connects TRBV28 to TRBJ2-1, with 8 bases that match TRBD2. Trimming at V came to 5 bases and at J to 7 bases, leaving 4 bases not matched to a gene. Germline loops: CDR1 MDHEN, CDR2 SYDVKM. This CDR3 has 13 amino acids. The CDR3 reads CASSPTGGNEQFF. The DNA for the CDR3 is TGTGCCAGCAGTCCCACGGGGGGGAATGAGCAGTTCTTC.

The gene calls are TRBV6-4 and TRBJ2-1; 9 nucleotides line up with TRBD2. The CDR3 consists of 15 residues. The germline V gene encodes CDR1 MRHNA and CDR2 SNTAGT. The V and J ends lost 4 bases and 5 bases, in that order; junction bases with no gene match: 6. CDR3 residues: CASSVDGGRDNEQFF. The CDR3 DNA follows: TGTGCCAGCAGTGTAGATGGCGGGAGGGACAATGAGCAGTTCTTC.

The chain combines TRBV14 with TRBJ2-1, with 8 bases that match TRBD1. V lost 4 bases and J lost 7; bases outside the gene matches: 21. Germline V gives CDR1 SGHDN, CDR2 FVKESK. This CDR3 region has 19 residues. DNA for the CDR3: TGTGCCAGCAGCCCTTTAACCCCGACCGGGACAGGTAGGAGGAATGAGCAGTTCTTC. This gives the protein CASSPLTPTGTGRRNEQFF.

This chain joins TRBV5-1 and TRBJ2-3; 8 bases are a match to TRBD1. The V gene end was trimmed by 3 bases and the J gene end by 4 bases; junction bases not matched to a gene: 4. The CDR3 contains 14 residues. The germline gives CDR1 SGHRS, CDR2 YFSETQ. The CDR3 protein is CASSSDRGADTQYF. CDR3 nucleotides: TGCGCCAGCAGCTCCGACAGGGGCGCAGATACGCAGTATTTT.

The J gene is TRBJ2-4, the V gene TRBV19; possible D gene TRBD2, 6 bases. V dropped 4 bases and J dropped 3 bases, with 19 bases sitting between them. The germline CDR1 and CDR2 sequences are LNHDA and SQIVND (reference sequence). This CDR3 has 17 residues. In DNA, the CDR3 is TGTGCCAGTAGTACCCGACCTCGGGAGAGATACAAAAACATTCAGTACTTC. Translating gives CASSTRPRERYKNIQYF. The full variable domain, its missing parts supplied by reference TRBV19 and TRBJ2-4, is DGGITQSPKYLFRKEGQNVTLSCEQNLNHDAMYWYRQDPGQGLRLIYYSQIVNDFQKGDIAEGYSVSREKKESFPLTVTSAQKNPTAFYLCASSTRPRERYKNIQYFGAGTRLSVL.

On this clone itself: The sample holds other DNA sequences that translate to the same CDR3. V is TRBV11-2 and J is TRBJ2-7; 7 bases map to TRBD1. V lost 1 base and J lost 4; bases outside the gene matches: 4. This CDR3 contains 14 residues. From germline, CDR1 is SGHAT and CDR2 FQNNGV. DNA of the CDR3: TGTGCCAGCAGCTTAGGACAGGGCCCATACGAGCAGTACTTC. Encoded protein: CASSLGQGPYEQYF. Variable domain in full (rest from reference TRBV11-2 and TRBJ2-7): EAGVAQSPRYKIIEKRQSVAFWCNPISGHATLYWYQQILGQGPKLLIQFQNNGVVDDSQLPKDRFSAERLKGVDSTLKIQPAKLEDSAVYLCASSLGQGPYEQYFGPGTRLTVT.

V gene TRBV6-1 combines with J gene TRBJ2-3; 8 bases are shared with TRBD1. CDR1 MNHNS and CDR2 SASEGT come from the germline V gene. The CDR3 loop spans 14 amino acids. V gave up 2 bases and J gave up 6 bases; unmatched junction bases: 4. The CDR3 is CASSEQQGVDTQYF. The CDR3 DNA reads TGTGCCAGCAGTGAACAACAGGGGGTCGATACGCAGTATTTT.

The chain carries TRBV11-1 and TRBJ2-5, with 7 positions matching TRBD1. The CDR3 runs to 13 residues. After removal of 5 bases from V and 7 bases from J, the junction contained 7 bases not matched to a gene. Germline CDR1 SGHAT, CDR2 FQDESV (reference sequence). DNA for the CDR3: TGTGCCAGCAGCAGACAGGGCCCGGGGACCCAGTACTTC. Encoded protein: CASSRQGPGTQYF.

The genes are TRBV5-6 and TRBJ2-1; TRBD2 aligns across 14 bases. The CDR3 consists of 17 residues. From germline, CDR1 is SGHDT and CDR2 YYEEEE. The junction had 12 bases not matched to a gene; V was cut back by 9 bases and J by 4 bases. The CDR3 DNA reads TGTGCCACCTTCTCCGGGACTAGCGGGAGTTGGTACAATGAGCAGTTCTTC. Translation: CATFSGTSGSWYNEQFF. Looking up the rest from reference TRBV5-6 and TRBJ2-1 gives the full variable domain: DAGVTQSPTHLIKTRGQQVTLRCSPKSGHDTVSWYQQALGQGPQFIFQYYEEEERQRGNFPDRFSGHQFPNYSSELNVNALLLGDSALYLCATFSGTSGSWYNEQFFGPGTRLTVL.